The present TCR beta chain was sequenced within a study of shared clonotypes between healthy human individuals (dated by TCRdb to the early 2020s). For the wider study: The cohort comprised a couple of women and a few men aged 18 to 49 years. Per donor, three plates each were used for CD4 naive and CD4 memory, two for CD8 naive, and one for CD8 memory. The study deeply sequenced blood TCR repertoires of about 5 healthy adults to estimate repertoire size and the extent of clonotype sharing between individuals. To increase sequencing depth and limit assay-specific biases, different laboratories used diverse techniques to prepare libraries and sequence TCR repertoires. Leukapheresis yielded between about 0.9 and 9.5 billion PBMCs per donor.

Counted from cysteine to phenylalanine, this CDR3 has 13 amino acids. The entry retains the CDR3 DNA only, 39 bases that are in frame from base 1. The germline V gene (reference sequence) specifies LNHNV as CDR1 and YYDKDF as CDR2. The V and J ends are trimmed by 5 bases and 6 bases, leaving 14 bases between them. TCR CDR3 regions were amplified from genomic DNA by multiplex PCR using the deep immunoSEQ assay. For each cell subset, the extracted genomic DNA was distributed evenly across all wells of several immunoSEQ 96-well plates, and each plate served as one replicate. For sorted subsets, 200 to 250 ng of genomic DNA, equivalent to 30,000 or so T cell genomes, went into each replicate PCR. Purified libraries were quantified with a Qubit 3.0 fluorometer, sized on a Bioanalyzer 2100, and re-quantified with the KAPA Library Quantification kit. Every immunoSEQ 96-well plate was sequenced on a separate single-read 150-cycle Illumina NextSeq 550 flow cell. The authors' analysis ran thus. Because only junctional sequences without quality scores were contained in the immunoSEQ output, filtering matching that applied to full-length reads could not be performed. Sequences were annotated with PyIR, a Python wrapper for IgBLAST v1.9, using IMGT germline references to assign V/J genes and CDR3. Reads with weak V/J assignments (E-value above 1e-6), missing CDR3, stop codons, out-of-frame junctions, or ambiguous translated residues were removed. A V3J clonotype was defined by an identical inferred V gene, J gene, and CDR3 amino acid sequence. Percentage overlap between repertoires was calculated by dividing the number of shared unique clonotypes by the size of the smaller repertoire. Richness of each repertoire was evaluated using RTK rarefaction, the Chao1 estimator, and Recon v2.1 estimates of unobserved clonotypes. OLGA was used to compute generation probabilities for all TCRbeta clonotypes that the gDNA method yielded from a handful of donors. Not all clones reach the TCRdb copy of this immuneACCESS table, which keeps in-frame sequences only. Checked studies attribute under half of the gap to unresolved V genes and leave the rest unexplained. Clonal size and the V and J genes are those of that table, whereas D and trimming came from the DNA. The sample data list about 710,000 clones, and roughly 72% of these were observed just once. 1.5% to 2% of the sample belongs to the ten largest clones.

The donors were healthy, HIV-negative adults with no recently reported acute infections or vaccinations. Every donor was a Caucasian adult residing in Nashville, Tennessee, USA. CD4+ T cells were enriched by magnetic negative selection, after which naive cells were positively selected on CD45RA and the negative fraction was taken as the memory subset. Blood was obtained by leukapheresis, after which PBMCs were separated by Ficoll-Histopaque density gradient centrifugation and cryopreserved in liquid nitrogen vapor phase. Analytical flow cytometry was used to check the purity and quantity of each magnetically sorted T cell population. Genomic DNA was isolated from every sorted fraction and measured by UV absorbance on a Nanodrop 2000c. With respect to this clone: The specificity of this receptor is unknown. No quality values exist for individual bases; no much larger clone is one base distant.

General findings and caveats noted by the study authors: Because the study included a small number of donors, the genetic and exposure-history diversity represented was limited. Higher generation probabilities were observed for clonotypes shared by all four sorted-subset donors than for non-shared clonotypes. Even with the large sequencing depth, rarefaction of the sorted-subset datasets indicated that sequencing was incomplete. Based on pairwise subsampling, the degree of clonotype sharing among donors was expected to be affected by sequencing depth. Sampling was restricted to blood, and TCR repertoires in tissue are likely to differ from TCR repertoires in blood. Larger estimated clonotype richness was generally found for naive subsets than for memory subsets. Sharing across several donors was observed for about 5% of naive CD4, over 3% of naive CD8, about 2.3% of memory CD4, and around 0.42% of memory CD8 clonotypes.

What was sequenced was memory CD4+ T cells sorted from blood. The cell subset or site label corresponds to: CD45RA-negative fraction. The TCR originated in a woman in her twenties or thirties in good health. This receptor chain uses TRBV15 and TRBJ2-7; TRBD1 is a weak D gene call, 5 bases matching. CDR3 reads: CATSPLRVSEQYF. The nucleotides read TGTGCCACCAGCCCCCTCAGGGTAAGCGAGCAGTACTTC.